Below, 27 T cell receptor beta chains from the same sample are listed, as sequenced in a study of T cells expressing NK-cell markers. TCRdb re-called the 5' RACE reads; every CDR3 protein appears as one record, without DNA. This repertoire includes about half a million distinct CDR3 sequences. The sample consisted of blood T cells: a sorted CD56 or NKG2C T cell subset, CD4+ or CD8+ T cells, or bulk PBMC T cells (not recorded which). The receptors shown here come from a woman between 45 and 65 years old in good health.

This chain connects TRBV2 to TRBJ1-1. Germline V gene data show CDR1 as SNHLY and CDR2 as FYNNEI. The CDR3 covers 11 residues. The CDR3 sequence: CASSDLGVAFF.

The chain couples TRBV7-9 to TRBJ2-1; the D call from TCRdb, TRBD2, cannot be confirmed without DNA. Germline V gene sequence: CDR1 SEHNR, CDR2 FQNEAQ (reference sequence). CDR3 length equals 20 residues. The CDR3 loop is CASSPRLAGGPKSGYNEQFF.

The chain combines TRBV19 with TRBJ2-2; TCRdb's assignment of TRBD2 cannot be checked, as there is no DNA. This CDR3 is 15 amino acids long. The germline gives CDR1 LNHDA, CDR2 SQIVND (reference sequence). This chain's CDR3 is CASRSTGVGTGELFF. Full variable domain (outside the CDR3, taken from reference TRBV19 and TRBJ2-2): DGGITQSPKYLFRKEGQNVTLSCEQNLNHDAMYWYRQDPGQGLRLIYYSQIVNDFQKGDIAEGYSVSREKKESFPLTVTSAQKNPTAFYLCASRSTGVGTGELFFGEGSRLTVL.

The genes are TRBV5-6 and TRBJ2-3. Germline V gives CDR1 SGHDT, CDR2 YYEEEE. This CDR3 is built from 14 residues. The CDR3 spells CASSLRTNSGTQYF.

This chain joins TRBV20-1 and TRBJ1-2; checking the TCRdb D call of TRBD1 is not possible without DNA. This CDR3 contains 15 residues. From germline, CDR1 is DFQATT and CDR2 SNEGSKA (reference sequence). The CDR3 sequence is CSAQNPGGAVGGYTF.

V usage is TRBV12-3 or TRBV12-4 and J usage is TRBJ2-1; TCRdb designates TRBD2, a call that cannot be tested without DNA. The CDR3 is 20 amino acids. CDR3 sequence reads: CASSKRPGTSGGGSYNEQFF.

The CDR3 protein is CASSQDQRGTLAGELFF. The chain couples TRBV4-1 to TRBJ2-2; the TCRdb call, TRBD1, lacks DNA for checking. Germline CDR1 reads MGHRA; CDR2 reads YSYEKL. The CDR3 spans 17 residues.

The chain joins TRBV7-9 to TRBJ2-1; TCRdb lists TRBD2, though no DNA is available to test this call. Germline V lookup: CDR1 SEHNR, CDR2 FQNEAQ (reference sequence). This CDR3 region has 13 residues. The CDR3 loop is CASSFDSGAEQFF.

CDR3 amino acids: CATSGGTNEKLFF. The genes are TRBV15 and TRBJ1-4. This CDR3 is built from 13 residues. Looked up from germline, CDR1 is LNHNV and CDR2 is YYDKDF (reference sequence).

J is TRBJ2-3 and V is TRBV12-3 or TRBV12-4; no DNA is available, so the TRBD2 call from TCRdb remains unchecked. The length of the CDR3 is 16 residues. The CDR3 loop reads CASTGPLDPHADTQYF.

V usage is TRBV6-1 and J usage is TRBJ2-3; the D call from TCRdb, TRBD1, cannot be confirmed without DNA. The V gene's germline CDR1 is MNHNS and CDR2 SASEGT. CDR3 length equals 17 residues. The CDR3 region is CASSEKVIGQGTDTQYF.

CDR3 amino acids: CASSYNPRWERNNEQFF. The chain links TRBV6-2 or TRBV6-3 to TRBJ2-1; TCRdb selects TRBD1, and the lack of DNA leaves this call unchecked. CDR1 is MNHEY, CDR2 SVGEGT, per germline. The CDR3 contains 17 residues.

The rearrangement joins TRBV15 to TRBJ1-3; TCRdb outputs TRBD1, but without DNA this stays unchecked. The CDR3 length is 17 residues. Per germline, CDR1 LNHNV and CDR2 YYDKDF (reference sequence). CDR3 region: CATSRAPGTGTGNTIYF.

This chain uses TRBV11-3 with TRBJ2-2; with no DNA, the TCRdb D assignment of TRBD1 cannot be verified. The germline gives CDR1 SGHNT, CDR2 YENEEA. CDR3 length: 16 residues. Here the CDR3 reads CASSSKARGVTGELFF.

The CDR3 region is CASSPAGTTLEQYF. The genes are TRBV5-1 and TRBJ2-7; TCRdb calls TRBD2, which cannot be checked without DNA. Germline V gene lookup returns CDR1 SGHRS and CDR2 YFSETQ. The CDR3 is made up of 14 amino acids.

The V call is TRBV10-3, the J call TRBJ1-4. Germline V gene sequence: CDR1 ENHRY, CDR2 SYGVKD. The CDR3 is 11 residues long. The chain's CDR3 is CAITENEKLFF.

This chain links TRBV5-4 with TRBJ2-7; TCRdb names TRBD2, which stays unverified in the absence of DNA. The CDR3 spans 17 residues. The germline CDR1 and CDR2 sequences are SGHNT and YYREEE (reference sequence). CDR3 sequence: CASSPGIGGRVSYEQYF.

This CDR3 is CSAFLGTDTQYF. The rearrangement joins TRBV20-1 to TRBJ2-3. The CDR3 totals 12 residues. From germline, CDR1 is DFQATT and CDR2 SNEGSKA (reference sequence).

The chain has TRBV20-1 and TRBJ2-5; the TRBD2 assignment by TCRdb is unverifiable without DNA. The germline V gene has CDR1 DFQATT and CDR2 SNEGSKA (reference sequence). The CDR3 has 11 amino acids. The CDR3 loop is CRAGEEETQYF.

The chain couples TRBV20-1 to TRBJ2-1; TCRdb indicates TRBD2, and absent DNA this call remains unverified. The CDR3 loop spans 15 amino acids. Looked up from germline, CDR1 is DFQATT and CDR2 is SNEGSKA (reference sequence). This CDR3 is CSARDRGTAANEQFF.

The chain combines TRBV7-9 with TRBJ2-7; with no DNA, the TCRdb D assignment of TRBD1 cannot be verified. This CDR3 has 14 residues. The germline gives CDR1 SEHNR, CDR2 FQNEAQ (reference sequence). CDR3 in amino acids: CASSARDSSRQQYF.

This chain uses TRBV5-1 with TRBJ1-3; lacking DNA, the TRBD1 call made by TCRdb goes unchecked. Germline CDR1 SGHRS, CDR2 YFSETQ. CDR3 size: 15 residues. Here the CDR3 reads CASSRTRGSGNTIYF.

This chain joins TRBV5-1 and TRBJ2-7; TCRdb's D call of TRBD2 is untestable without DNA. Germline CDR1 and CDR2: SGHRS and YFSETQ. The CDR3 runs 15 residues. This CDR3 reads CASSQTSGRANEQYF.

This sequence joins TRBV24-1 and TRBJ2-1; TCRdb returns TRBD2, unconfirmable since there is no DNA. The length of the CDR3 is 13 residues. CDR1 KGHDR and CDR2 SFDVKD come from the germline V gene. CDR3 region: CATSDLQRRGQFF.

The V call is TRBV20-1, the J call TRBJ2-3; TCRdb picks TRBD1, but there is no DNA to check that call. The germline gives CDR1 DFQATT, CDR2 SNEGSKA (reference sequence). The CDR3 extends over 14 amino acids. This CDR3 is CSARPTVSTDTQYF.

V and J are TRBV11-2 and TRBJ2-1; without DNA, the TCRdb call of TRBD2 cannot be checked. The germline V gene has CDR1 SGHAT and CDR2 FQNNGV. This CDR3 spans 19 amino acids. The CDR3 is CASSLGGLAGVTSYNEQFF.

The V and J genes are TRBV11-2 and TRBJ2-5; without DNA, the TCRdb call of TRBD1 cannot be checked. Germline assignment: CDR1 SGHAT and CDR2 FQNNGV. The CDR3 length is 14 residues. CDR3 sequence: CASSLRGGDETQYF. Full variable domain (rest looked up from reference TRBV11-2 and TRBJ2-5): EAGVAQSPRYKIIEKRQSVAFWCNPISGHATLYWYQQILGQGPKLLIQFQNNGVVDDSQLPKDRFSAERLKGVDSTLKIQPAKLEDSAVYLCASSLRGGDETQYFGPGTRLLVL.